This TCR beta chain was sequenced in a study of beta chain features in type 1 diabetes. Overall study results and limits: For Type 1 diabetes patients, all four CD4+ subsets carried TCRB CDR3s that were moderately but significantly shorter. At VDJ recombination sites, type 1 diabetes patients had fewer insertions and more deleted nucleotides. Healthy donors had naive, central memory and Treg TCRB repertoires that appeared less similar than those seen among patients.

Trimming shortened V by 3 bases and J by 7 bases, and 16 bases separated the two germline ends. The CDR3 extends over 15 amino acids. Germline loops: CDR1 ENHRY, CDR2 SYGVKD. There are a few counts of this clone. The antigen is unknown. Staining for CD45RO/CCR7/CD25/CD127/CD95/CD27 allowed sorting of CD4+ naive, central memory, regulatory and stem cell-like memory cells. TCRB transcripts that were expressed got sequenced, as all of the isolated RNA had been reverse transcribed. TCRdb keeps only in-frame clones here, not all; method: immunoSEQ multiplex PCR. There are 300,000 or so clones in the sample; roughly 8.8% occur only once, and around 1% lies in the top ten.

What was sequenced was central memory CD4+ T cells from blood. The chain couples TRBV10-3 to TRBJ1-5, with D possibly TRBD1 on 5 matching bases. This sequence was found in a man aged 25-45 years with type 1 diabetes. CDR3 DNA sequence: TGTGCCATCAGTGAAGGGGTCGGGATCGGCCAGCCCCAGCATTTT. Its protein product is CAISEGVGIGQPQHF.